The rows below give T cell receptor beta chains drawn from one sample of a study of regulatory T cells in long-lasting Graves disease. TCRdb re-called the multiplex PCR reads through MiXCR, storing one row per CDR3 protein. The sample records approximately 540,000 distinct CDR3 sequences, more than 10% being singletons. The data were also submitted as part of a second study, on T cells in Graves' hyperthyroidism and ophthalmopathy.

The source material was peripheral blood mononuclear cells (PBMCs), sampled at new diagnosis, from a patient treated with antithyroid drugs. The origin of the receptors is a woman aged 30 to 39 with Graves disease. Both conserved end residues are part of each CDR3. The D gene is left open where the match is weak.

CDR3aa	v_gene	d_gene
CASSQEGSPTAAWDTQYF	TRBV3-1	-
CASSLGDWGNQPQHF	TRBV11-2	-
CSVEDWVQGEAFF	TRBV29-1	-
CATSGAGTHTEAFF	TRBV15	-
CASSSPLGYGYTF	TRBV6-1	-
CASSRDRATRSEQFF	TRBV5-1	TRBD1
CASSLLQGAVTSRQPQHF	TRBV28	TRBD1
CASSHRGGSYNEQFF	TRBV12-3/TRBV12-4	TRBD2
CASSLGGEVYGYTF	TRBV7-2	-
CASKEQDTGELFF	TRBV19	-
CASSFWETGYGYTF	TRBV5-1	-
CSADRGGGSYEQYF	TRBV20-1	TRBD2
CASSIGYGSNYNEQFF	TRBV19	-
CASSYSTQRPSYEQYF	TRBV6-5	-
CSVLSPQAYTEAFF	TRBV29-1	-
CASSYFDKMGYTF	TRBV6-9	-
CASSLEGRSYGYTF	TRBV12-3/TRBV12-4	-
CASSYQARSAAEQFF	TRBV19	-
CASSPLGDTEAFF	TRBV18	-
CASSFQGSGGELFF	TRBV11-3	-
CASSFSGSWETQYF	TRBV7-8	TRBD2
CASQRLGPNEQYF	TRBV6-1	-
CASSLSRTGELFF	TRBV11-1	-
CASSVTGGRGEQFF	TRBV10-2	TRBD1
CASSLVRAYGYTF	TRBV7-2	-
CASSFSPGSEDEQFF	TRBV11-1	-
CSARVGAGLSYNEQFF	TRBV20-1	-
CASSQGLWAVATGELFF	TRBV3-1	-
CASSPYGTGINTEAFF	TRBV4-1	TRBD1
CSDRISGQGGTQYF	TRBV20-1	TRBD1
CASSLRLELPSGRSTGLYNEQFF	TRBV7-8	TRBD2
CASMSGVGTGELFF	TRBV2	-
CASSPPAWGGSDTQYF	TRBV7-8	-
CASSLSGAGGPRNEQFF	TRBV27	TRBD2
CAGVSLRFARNTEAFF	TRBV11-2	-
CASSQMTGPNTGELFF	TRBV18	-
CATGTGFGAFF	TRBV2	TRBD1
CASSWSGSTDTQYF	TRBV11-2	-
CASSLFPRAFF	TRBV28	-
CASSPFGANYGYTF	TRBV5-5	-
CATSDTLGGGEQFF	TRBV24-1	-
CASSLGLANYEQYF	TRBV11-2	-
CASSMRGLSPLHF	TRBV19	-
CASSTELAGGPRGNEQFF	TRBV27	TRBD2
CASSLSGRAYEQYF	TRBV10-2	TRBD2
CASSQEWHTQYF	TRBV3-1	-
CASMWQGVGSPLHF	TRBV2	TRBD1
CSARGWDRPETQYF	TRBV20-1	-
CASSKDSGGGEQYF	TRBV7-2	-
CASKAGDGARFPPGYEQYF	TRBV12-3/TRBV12-4	-
CASSLILALSGTDTQYF	TRBV28	-
CAWSVPRLAGGETQYF	TRBV30	TRBD2
CASSLDAGRSYNEQFF	TRBV7-2	-
CASSLGALAGGNRDTQYF	TRBV28	TRBD2
CASSYEGTGRETQYF	TRBV6-5	TRBD1
CASSQTSGTYEQYF	TRBV12-3/TRBV12-4	TRBD2